These 31 T cell receptor beta chains were sequenced from one sample in a study of blood T cell repertoires in COVID-19. Here immunoSEQ multiplex PCR was the method, and the copy in TCRdb shows in-frame clones only, minus some. The sample holds 200,000 to 300,000 clones, about 73% seen once. The specimen was peripheral blood. The receptors stem from a woman older than 75 with acute or convalescent COVID-19.

As to this clone: The junction departs from the called germline gene at one end, perhaps through a read error. The chain combines TRBV10-3 with TRBJ2-3; TRBD2 agrees at 11 bases. The length of the CDR3 is 14 residues. The V gene's germline CDR1 is ENHRY and CDR2 SYGVKD. CDR3 in DNA: TGTGCCCTCAGTCCTAGCGGGGGGATAGATACGCAGTATTTT. Amino acid sequence: CALSPSGGIDTQYF.

To note about this clone: A much larger clone lies one base from this, so it may be a read error. V gene TRBV11-2 combines with J gene TRBJ1-1, with D possibly TRBD1 on 5 matching bases. With 5 bases removed from V and 1 base from J, the gap between germline ends came to 8 bases. The CDR3 is 13 amino acids. CDR1 SGHAT and CDR2 FQNNGV come from the germline V gene. CDR3 protein: CASSRQTNTEAFF. The CDR3 DNA is TGTGCCAGCAGCCGACAGACGAACACTGAAGCTTTCTTT.

J is TRBJ2-1 and V is TRBV24-1; possible D gene TRBD2, 6 bases. Per germline, CDR1 KGHDR and CDR2 SFDVKD. Deletions cut 4 bases from V and 0 bases from J, with 15 bases between. The CDR3 consists of 17 residues. The CDR3 nucleotides read TGTGCCACCAGTGACTCCACTAGCCCGAGCTCCTACAATGAGCAGTTCTTC. It is translated as CATSDSTSPSSYNEQFF.

The gene calls are TRBV7-2 and TRBJ2-5; the match to TRBD1 covers 8 bases. V gave up 1 base and J gave up 5 bases; unmatched junction bases: 9. Per the germline V gene, CDR1 is SGHTA and CDR2 is FQGNSA. This CDR3 is built from 16 residues. The CDR3: CASSLGGRGRSETQYF. The CDR3 DNA follows: TGTGCCAGCAGCTTAGGGGGCAGGGGGCGCTCGGAGACCCAGTACTTC.

V usage is TRBV28 and J usage is TRBJ2-3; D is perhaps TRBD2 (6 bases). Germline V gene sequence: CDR1 MDHEN, CDR2 SYDVKM. The CDR3 has 16 residues. V was pared by 8 bases and J by 5 bases, with 23 bases between. The CDR3 is CASRFKTRHPRDTQYF. CDR3 DNA sequence: TGTGCCAGCCGCTTTAAGACTAGACACCCTAGAGATACGCAGTATTTT.

In its sample, this clone was seen once. This sequence joins TRBV15 and TRBJ2-1, with TRBD2 identical over 7 bases. This CDR3 spans 15 amino acids. Germline V gene sequence: CDR1 LNHNV, CDR2 YYDKDF (reference sequence). The V gene end was trimmed by 3 bases and the J gene end by 6 bases; junction bases not matched to a gene: 8. Written as DNA, the CDR3 is TGTGCCACCAGCAGGGGTAGCGGGCCGACCAATGAGCAGTTCTTC. It yields the protein CATSRGSGPTNEQFF.

The chain uses TRBV6-1 and TRBJ2-7; D is ambiguous. The CDR3 spans 12 residues. Germline assignment: CDR1 MNHNS and CDR2 SASEGT. Trimming stripped 3 bases from V and 1 base from J, with 4 bases between. Written as DNA, the CDR3 is TGTGCCAGCAGTGAGGCTTCCTACGAGCAGTACTTC. Residues: CASSEASYEQYF.

Only a few counts were recorded for this clone. Other DNA sequences in the sample encode the same CDR3. This chain links TRBV9 with TRBJ2-1; TRBD1 is a possible D gene (5 bases). Germline V gene sequence: CDR1 SGDLS, CDR2 YYNGEE. This CDR3 has 15 residues. V was trimmed by 4 bases and J by 0 bases, leaving 11 bases between them. The CDR3 nucleotides read TGTGCCAGCAGCAGGGGCGGAAGCTCCTACAATGAGCAGTTCTTC. Amino acids: CASSRGGSSYNEQFF.

The chain couples TRBV4-1 to TRBJ1-3; D remains unclear. There are 14 residues in the CDR3. V lost 3 bases and J 4 bases, leaving 10 bases between the germline ends. Looked up from germline, CDR1 is MGHRA and CDR2 is YSYEKL. This CDR3 is CASSQETRGNTIYF. The CDR3 region has the DNA TGCGCCAGCAGCCAGGAGACCCGGGGAAACACCATATATTTT.

The chain is built from TRBV5-4 and TRBJ2-6, with D tentatively TRBD1 (5 bases). Per germline, CDR1 SGHNT and CDR2 YYREEE (reference sequence). Trimming cost V 1 base and J 0 bases, with 8 bases left between them. This CDR3 is 16 amino acids long. The CDR3 bases are TGTGCCAGCAGCTTGCTACAGGCCTCTGGGGCCAACGTCCTGACTTTC. It encodes CASSLLQASGANVLTF. The variable domain in full, with the rest retrieved from reference TRBV5-4 and TRBJ2-6, is ETGVTQSPTHLIKTRGQQVTLRCSSQSGHNTVSWYQQALGQGPQFIFQYYREEENGRGNFPPRFSGLQFPNYSSELNVNALELDDSALYLCASSLLQASGANVLTFGAGSRLTVL.

The genes are TRBV7-3 and TRBJ1-3; maybe TRBD1 (5 bases). The V end lost 3 bases, the J end lost 0 bases, and 6 bases lay between the germline ends. Per germline, CDR1 SGHTA and CDR2 FQGTGA. The CDR3 length is 14 residues. The CDR3 region has the DNA TGTGCCAGCAGCTTGGGGGGCTCTGGAAACACCATATATTTT. This translates into CASSLGGSGNTIYF.

This clone was counted once. V and J are TRBV5-6 and TRBJ2-5; 10 bases are a match to TRBD2. Germline values: CDR1 SGHDT, CDR2 YYEEEE. CDR3 length equals 15 residues. J lost 7 bases, V lost 4 bases, and 10 bases had no gene match. In DNA form, the CDR3 reads TGTGCCAGCAGCCCCGGACTAGCGGCTGTGGGGACCCAGTACTTC. Residues: CASSPGLAAVGTQYF.

With regard to this clone: The same CDR3 can be traced to other DNA sequences in this sample. This rearrangement joins TRBV9 to TRBJ2-2; 12 bases map to TRBD1. Germline V gives CDR1 SGDLS, CDR2 YYNGEE. The trim removed 0 bases at V and 5 bases at J, leaving 2 bases unmatched. The CDR3 runs to 16 residues. CDR3 region: CASSVGDRGRTGELFF. The CDR3 DNA is TGTGCCAGCAGCGTAGGGGACAGGGGGCGTACCGGGGAGCTGTTTTTT.

The V gene is TRBV4-1, the J gene TRBJ2-3; 12 bases map to TRBD2. Germline assignment: CDR1 MGHRA and CDR2 YSYEKL. The CDR3 consists of 19 residues. With 0 bases clipped from V and 5 bases from J, the junction kept 12 bases outside the gene matches. The CDR3 region is CASSQDRGLAGIEIDTQYF. In DNA form, the CDR3 reads TGCGCCAGCAGCCAAGATCGAGGACTAGCGGGGATTGAGATAGATACGCAGTATTTT.

The chain recombines TRBV9 with TRBJ2-1; unclear D gene. Trimming left V 4 bases short and J 2 bases short, with 13 bases between. This CDR3 region has 15 residues. CDR1 is SGDLS, CDR2 YYNGEE, per germline. In nucleotides, the CDR3 is TGTGCCAGCAGCATAGACATTAACCCCTACAATGAGCAGTTCTTC. Translation gives CASSIDINPYNEQFF.

This chain links TRBV18 with TRBJ1-1; 9 bases match TRBD1. V was pared by 3 bases and J by 1 base, with 6 bases of the junction left unmatched. Germline V gene data show CDR1 as KGHSH and CDR2 as LQKENI. The CDR3 has 16 residues. The CDR3 DNA follows: TGTGCCAGCTCACCTTCACAGGGGGCCACGAACACTGAAGCTTTCTTT. Its translation is CASSPSQGATNTEAFF.

The chain couples TRBV2 to TRBJ1-6; 10 nucleotides match TRBD1. The V gene end was trimmed by 8 bases and the J gene end by 9 bases; junction bases not matched to a gene: 4. The CDR3 consists of 13 residues. Germline V gene data show CDR1 as SNHLY and CDR2 as FYNNEI. The CDR3 loop reads CASAGTGVSPLHF. The CDR3 DNA sequence: TGTGCCAGCGCCGGGACAGGGGTTTCACCCCTCCACTTT.

V is TRBV7-9 and J is TRBJ2-3; perhaps TRBD2 as D (6 bases). The CDR3 length is 16 residues. Trimming shortened V by 5 bases and J by 4 bases, and 19 bases separated the two germline ends. In germline, CDR1 is SEHNR, CDR2 FQNEAQ (reference sequence). The CDR3 spells CASSAPPGGDADTQYF. CDR3 sequence (DNA): TGTGCCAGCAGCGCTCCCCCGGGCGGGGACGCAGATACGCAGTATTTT.

The chain recombines TRBV7-9 with TRBJ1-4; 7 nucleotides match TRBD1. V was pared by 3 bases and J by 7 bases, with 5 bases of the junction left unmatched. This CDR3 contains 14 residues. CDR1 is SEHNR and CDR2 is FQNEAQ in the germline V gene (reference sequence). This CDR3 reads CASSLTGLGEKLFF. CDR3 coding DNA: TGTGCCAGCAGCTTGACAGGGCTTGGTGAAAAACTGTTTTTT.

The V call is TRBV5-5, the J call TRBJ1-5; 10 bases agree with TRBD1. This CDR3 contains 15 residues. Germline CDR1 reads SGHKS; CDR2 reads YYEKEE (reference sequence). The V and J ends lost 5 bases and 3 bases, in that order; junction bases with no gene match: 5. In DNA form, the CDR3 reads TGTGCCAGCAGTAGGACAGGGGGTTTCAATCAGCCCCAGCATTTT. The encoded protein is CASSRTGGFNQPQHF. Full variable domain (remainder filled in from reference TRBV5-5 and TRBJ1-5): DAGVTQSPTHLIKTRGQQVTLRCSPISGHKSVSWYQQVLGQGPQFIFQYYEKEERGRGNFPDRFSARQFPNYSSELNVNALLLGDSALYLCASSRTGGFNQPQHFGDGTRLSIL.

Only one count was recorded for this clone. The chain combines TRBV11-2 with TRBJ1-1, with TRBD1 matching over 9 bases. The J segment lost 1 base and the V segment lost 5 bases, leaving 5 bases of the junction unmatched. This CDR3 contains 15 residues. Germline CDR1 is SGHAT and CDR2 is FQNNGV. The CDR3 sequence: CASSGQGQGNTEAFF. DNA for the CDR3: TGTGCCAGCAGCGGACAGGGGCAGGGGAACACTGAAGCTTTCTTT.

The rearrangement joins TRBV18 to TRBJ2-5; 7 bases line up with TRBD1. Germline loops: CDR1 KGHSH, CDR2 LQKENI. The CDR3 has 19 residues. V trimming: 3 bases; J trimming: 2 bases; junction bases outside the gene matches: 18. The CDR3 loop reads CASSPGPGQPERGQETQYF. DNA for the CDR3: TGTGCCAGCTCACCCGGCCCGGGACAGCCGGAAAGGGGGCAAGAGACCCAGTACTTC.

This clone appeared a single time. The DNA for the CDR3 is TGTGCCAGCAGCCCGGGGGGGCTGGGCACAGATACGCAGTATTTT. Translation: CASSPGGLGTDTQYF. The chain couples TRBV11-1 to TRBJ2-3; TRBD2 matches 8 bases. This CDR3 spans 15 amino acids. V lost 5 bases to trimming and J lost 1 base; unmatched junction nucleotides: 5. Germline loops: CDR1 SGHAT, CDR2 FQDESV (reference sequence).

J is TRBJ1-2 and V is TRBV6-5; TRBD1 might be the D (5 bases). CDR3 length: 14 amino acids. The V end lost 4 bases, the J end lost 4 bases, and 13 bases lay between the germline ends. CDR1 is MNHEY, CDR2 SVGAGI, per germline. Written as DNA, the CDR3 is TGTGCCAGCAGTTCGGGGGGGGACTTCTATGGCTACACCTTC. This translates into CASSSGGDFYGYTF.

This rearrangement joins TRBV24-1 to TRBJ2-3; possibly TRBD1 for D (5 bases). V lost 5 bases, J lost 6 bases, and 14 bases lay in between. Germline V gene data show CDR1 as KGHDR and CDR2 as SFDVKD. This CDR3 region has 14 residues. The CDR3 coding sequence is TGTGCCACCAGTGGGCAGGGTAAAAAGGATACGCAGTATTTT. This codes for CATSGQGKKDTQYF.

This sequence joins TRBV29-1 and TRBJ1-1; 7 bases are a match to TRBD1. Per germline, CDR1 SQVTM and CDR2 ANQGSEA. V was clipped by 4 bases and J by 2 bases; unmatched bases: 16. This CDR3 region has 17 residues. The chain's CDR3 is CSVVGSTGANRNTEAFF. The CDR3 DNA follows: TGCAGCGTTGTCGGTAGCACAGGGGCGAATCGAAACACTGAAGCTTTCTTT. The full variable domain, completed using reference TRBV29-1 and TRBJ1-1, is SAVISQKPSRDICQRGTSLTIQCQVDSQVTMMFWYRQQPGQSLTLIATANQGSEATYESGFVIDKFPISRPNLTFSTLTVSNMSPEDSSIYLCSVVGSTGANRNTEAFFGQGTRLTVV.

The chain uses TRBV19 and TRBJ2-4; D gene ambiguous. V was shortened by 1 base and J by 0 bases, with 4 bases between the two germline ends. The CDR3 runs 14 residues. The V gene's germline CDR1 is LNHDA and CDR2 SQIVND (reference sequence). CDR3 amino acids: CASSIVLAKNIQYF. CDR3 sequence (DNA): TGTGCCAGTAGTATAGTACTAGCCAAAAACATTCAGTACTTC.

The chain links TRBV4-1 to TRBJ1-1; perhaps TRBD1 as D (5 bases). CDR1 and CDR2 from the germline V gene are MGHRA and YSYEKL. V was trimmed by 0 bases and J by 6 bases, leaving 17 bases between them. This CDR3 comprises 16 residues. The CDR3 DNA follows: TGCGCCAGCAGCCAAGATTCCCTCGGGGGGAGGGCTGAAGCTTTCTTT. Protein sequence: CASSQDSLGGRAEAFF.

The rearrangement joins TRBV12-3 or TRBV12-4 to TRBJ1-2, with 7 positions matching TRBD1. The CDR3 loop spans 12 amino acids. The junction had 11 bases not matched to a gene; V was cut back by 9 bases and J by 10 bases. The CDR3 reads CASRRGPGTYTF. The CDR3 region has the DNA TGTGCCAGTCGGAGGGGGCCAGGGACCTACACCTTC.

The chain recombines TRBV18 with TRBJ2-1; a possible D gene is TRBD2 (6 bases). Germline CDR1 reads KGHSH; CDR2 reads LQKENI. V was clipped by 3 bases and J by 9 bases, with 18 bases between them. CDR3 length: 15 amino acids. The CDR3 coding sequence is TGTGCCAGCTCACCGGTCTTAGCGGTGTCGGGTGAGCAGTTCTTC. This translates into CASSPVLAVSGEQFF.

This chain connects TRBV4-1 to TRBJ2-7; 9 bases are a match to TRBD1. V gave up 5 bases and J gave up 5 bases; unmatched junction bases: 7. The CDR3 sequence is 14 residues long. From germline, CDR1 is MGHRA and CDR2 YSYEKL. The chain's CDR3 is CASSNPGQGNEQYF. For the CDR3, the DNA is TGCGCCAGCAGCAATCCGGGACAGGGTAACGAGCAGTACTTC.